This section outlines one T cell receptor (beta chain) sequence together with its context. Its specificity is unknown. The repertoire was sequenced with immunoSEQ multiplex PCR; TCRdb's copy has only in-frame clones and lacks some. The data hold approximately 16,000 clones, with less than 50% observed a single time. These data originate in a study of tumor-infiltrating lymphocytes in localized non-small cell lung cancer. Across the study: Some samples were collected after neoadjuvant chemotherapy; smokers, never-smokers and several histologies were included. Resected tumor was paired with non-adjacent uninvolved lung from the same patient. Findings and caveats of the study: No link was found between tumor T-cell fraction and recurrence-free survival. Technical variation could not be separated from intratumor heterogeneity here.

The length of the CDR3 is 13 residues. Germline values: CDR1 MDHEN, CDR2 SYDVKM. V shed 5 bases and J 6 bases; nucleotides not matched to a gene: 6. The chain combines TRBV28 with TRBJ2-7; 8 positions match TRBD1. The sequenced sample was lung tumor tissue. This receptor was taken from a human donor with non-small cell lung cancer. The CDR3 sequence is CASSARTGFEQYF. The CDR3 DNA reads as TGTGCCAGCAGTGCGCGGACAGGGTTCGAGCAGTACTTC. Supplemented by reference TRBV28 and TRBJ2-7, the full variable domain reads DVKVTQSSRYLVKRTGEKVFLECVQDMDHENMFWYRQDPGLGLRLIYFSYDVKMKEKGDIPEGYSVSREKKERFSLILESASTNQTSMYLCASSARTGFEQYFGPGTRLTVT.